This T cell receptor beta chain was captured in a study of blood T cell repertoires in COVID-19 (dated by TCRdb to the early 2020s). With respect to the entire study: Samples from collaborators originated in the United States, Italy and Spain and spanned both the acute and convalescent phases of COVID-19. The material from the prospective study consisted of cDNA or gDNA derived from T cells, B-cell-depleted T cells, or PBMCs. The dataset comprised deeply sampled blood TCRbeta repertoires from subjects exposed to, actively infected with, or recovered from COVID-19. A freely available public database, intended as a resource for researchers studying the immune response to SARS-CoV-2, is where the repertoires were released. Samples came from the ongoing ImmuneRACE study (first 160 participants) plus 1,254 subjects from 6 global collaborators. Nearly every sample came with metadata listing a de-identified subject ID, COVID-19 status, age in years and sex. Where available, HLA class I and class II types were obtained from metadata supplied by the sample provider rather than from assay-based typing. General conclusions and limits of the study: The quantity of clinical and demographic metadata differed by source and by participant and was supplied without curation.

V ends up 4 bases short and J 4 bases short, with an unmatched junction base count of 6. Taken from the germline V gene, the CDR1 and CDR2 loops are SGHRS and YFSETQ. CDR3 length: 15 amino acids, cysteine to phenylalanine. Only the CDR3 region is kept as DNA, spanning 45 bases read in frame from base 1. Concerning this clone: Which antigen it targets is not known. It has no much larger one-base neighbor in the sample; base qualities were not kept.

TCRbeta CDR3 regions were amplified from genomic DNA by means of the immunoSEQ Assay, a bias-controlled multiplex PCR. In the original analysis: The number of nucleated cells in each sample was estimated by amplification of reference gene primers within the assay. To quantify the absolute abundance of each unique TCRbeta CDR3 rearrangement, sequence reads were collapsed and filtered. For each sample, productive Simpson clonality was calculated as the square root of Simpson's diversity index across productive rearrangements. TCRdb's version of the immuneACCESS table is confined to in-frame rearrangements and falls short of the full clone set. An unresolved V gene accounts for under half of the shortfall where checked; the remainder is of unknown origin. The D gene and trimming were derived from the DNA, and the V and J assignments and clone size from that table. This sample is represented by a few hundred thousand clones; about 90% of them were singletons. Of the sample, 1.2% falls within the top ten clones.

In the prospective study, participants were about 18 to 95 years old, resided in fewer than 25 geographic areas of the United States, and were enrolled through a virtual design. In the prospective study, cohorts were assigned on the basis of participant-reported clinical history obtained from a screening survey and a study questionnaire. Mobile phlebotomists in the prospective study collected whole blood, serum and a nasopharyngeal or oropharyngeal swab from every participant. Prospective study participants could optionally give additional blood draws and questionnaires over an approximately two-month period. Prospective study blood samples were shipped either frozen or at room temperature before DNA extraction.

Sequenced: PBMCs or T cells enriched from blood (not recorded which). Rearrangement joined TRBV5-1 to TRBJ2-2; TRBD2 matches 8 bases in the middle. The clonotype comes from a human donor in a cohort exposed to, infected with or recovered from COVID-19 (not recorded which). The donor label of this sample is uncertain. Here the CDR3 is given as CASSPGTRRTGELFF. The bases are TGCGCCAGCAGCCCTGGGACTAGACGCACCGGGGAGCTGTTTTTT.